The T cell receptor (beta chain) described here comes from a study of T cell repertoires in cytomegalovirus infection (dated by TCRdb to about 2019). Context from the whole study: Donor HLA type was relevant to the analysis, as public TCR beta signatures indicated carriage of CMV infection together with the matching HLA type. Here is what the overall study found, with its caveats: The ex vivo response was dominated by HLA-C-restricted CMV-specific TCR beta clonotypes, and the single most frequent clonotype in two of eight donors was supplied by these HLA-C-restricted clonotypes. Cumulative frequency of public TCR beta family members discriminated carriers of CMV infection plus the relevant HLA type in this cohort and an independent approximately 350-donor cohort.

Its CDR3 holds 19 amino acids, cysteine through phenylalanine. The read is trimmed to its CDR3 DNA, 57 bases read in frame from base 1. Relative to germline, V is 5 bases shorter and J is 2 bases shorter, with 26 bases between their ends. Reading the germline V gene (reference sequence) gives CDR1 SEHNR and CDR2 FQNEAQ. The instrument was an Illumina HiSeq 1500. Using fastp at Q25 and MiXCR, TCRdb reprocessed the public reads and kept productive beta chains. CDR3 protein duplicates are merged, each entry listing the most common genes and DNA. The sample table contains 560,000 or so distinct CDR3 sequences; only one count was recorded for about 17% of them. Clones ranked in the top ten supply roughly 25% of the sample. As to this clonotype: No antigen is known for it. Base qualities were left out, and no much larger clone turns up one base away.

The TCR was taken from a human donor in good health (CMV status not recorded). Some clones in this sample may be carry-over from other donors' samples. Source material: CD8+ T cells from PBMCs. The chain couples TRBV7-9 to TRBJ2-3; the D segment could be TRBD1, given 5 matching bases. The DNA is TGTGCCAGCAGCCCCAAGGCCTTTTCGACAGCCAATTTCACAGATACGCAGTATTTT. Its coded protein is CASSPKAFSTANFTDTQYF. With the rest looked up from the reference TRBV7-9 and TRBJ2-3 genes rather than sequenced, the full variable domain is DTGVSQNPRHKITKRGQNVTFRCDPISEHNRLYWYRQTLGQGPEFLTYFQNEAQLEKSRLLSDRFSAERPKGSFSTLEIQRTEQGDSAMYLCASSPKAFSTANFTDTQYFGPGTRLTVL.